The clone carrying this TCR beta chain was observed many times. The data are from a study of chronic HIV infection and antiretroviral therapy. The CDR3 runs to 14 residues. CDR1 and CDR2 (germline): DFQATT, SNEGSKA (reference sequence). J was trimmed by 4 bases and V by 6 bases; bases with no gene match: 7. MiXCR was run by TCRdb on the 5' RACE reads, yielding one entry per CDR3 protein. The data show 39,000 or so distinct CDR3 sequences, approximately 7.4% seen once. The source material was peripheral blood. The chain links TRBV20-1 to TRBJ2-2; 8 bases align to TRBD2. The clonotype comes from an adult who had HIV and had not received antiretroviral therapy, or was an uninfected healthy control (not recorded which). As DNA, the CDR3 is TGCAGTGCGCCTATAGCGGGAATCACCGGGGAGCTGTTTTTT. Translated: CSAPIAGITGELFF.